This paragraph covers one T cell receptor (beta chain) sequence. The data were obtained in a study of blood T cell repertoires in COVID-19. At the level of the study: The United States, Italy and Spain were the sources of the acute and convalescent COVID-19 samples. PBMCs, B-cell-depleted T cells, or T cells were the source of the cDNA or gDNA that made up the material.

The germline CDR1 and CDR2 sequences are MNHEY and SVGEGT. The ends were cut back, 5 bases at V and 10 bases at J, with 12 bases in the middle. This CDR3 contains 12 residues. Original handling: Quantification of nucleated cells was approximated via reference gene primer amplification. Measured with immunoSEQ multiplex PCR; TCRdb has only the in-frame clones, and not every one. V and J calls plus clone size are reproduced from that table; the DNA served to infer D and trimming. The sample consists of around 65,000 clones, around 82% of them appearing once. This clonotype was obtained from a man older than 75 with active COVID-19. This chain connects TRBV6-2 or TRBV6-3 to TRBJ2-1; D is unresolved. Sequenced material: peripheral blood. CDR3 loop: CASSNPRQEQFF. CDR3 in DNA: TGTGCCAGCAGTAACCCCAGACAAGAGCAGTTCTTC.